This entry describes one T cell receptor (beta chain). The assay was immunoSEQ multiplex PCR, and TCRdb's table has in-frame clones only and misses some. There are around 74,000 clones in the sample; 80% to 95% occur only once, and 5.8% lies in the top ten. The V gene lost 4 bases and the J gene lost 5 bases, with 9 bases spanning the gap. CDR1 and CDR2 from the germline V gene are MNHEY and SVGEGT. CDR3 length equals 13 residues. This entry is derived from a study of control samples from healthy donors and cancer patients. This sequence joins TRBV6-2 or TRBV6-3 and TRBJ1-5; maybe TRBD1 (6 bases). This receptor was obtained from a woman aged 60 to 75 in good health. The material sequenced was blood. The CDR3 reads CASSFYRDQPQHF. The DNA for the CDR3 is TGTGCCAGCAGTTTTTACAGGGATCAGCCCCAGCATTTT.